The sequence of this T cell receptor beta chain was determined in a study of blood T cell repertoires in COVID-19 (dated by TCRdb to 2020 to 2022). Regarding the study in general: The collaborator samples originated in the United States, Italy and Spain and spanned the acute and convalescent phases of COVID-19. Where HLA class I and class II types were available, the types were taken from metadata supplied by the sample provider, not from assay-based typing. The samples were drawn from the first 160 participants of the ongoing ImmuneRACE study and from 1,254 subjects provided by 6 global collaborators. The repertoires were released in a freely available public database meant as a resource for research on the immune response to SARS-CoV-2. Subjects who had been exposed to COVID-19, were actively infected with it, or had recovered from it provided the deeply sampled blood TCRbeta repertoires that made up the dataset. The sample metadata nearly always contained a de-identified subject ID, COVID-19 status, age in years and sex. The material from the prospective study consisted of cDNA or gDNA derived from T cells, B-cell-depleted T cells, or PBMCs.

The CDR3 numbers 14 residues from cysteine through phenylalanine. Left in the record is the CDR3 DNA by itself, 42 bases read in frame from the first base. Looking up the germline V gene (reference sequence) yields CDR1 MNHEY and CDR2 SMNVEV. V drops 2 bases and J drops 8 bases, leaving 15 bases in between. TCRbeta CDR3 regions were amplified from genomic DNA using the immunoSEQ Assay, a bias-controlled multiplex PCR. As for the original processing: Nucleated cell counts per sample were estimated from amplification of reference gene primers within the assay. To quantify the absolute abundance of each unique TCRbeta CDR3 rearrangement, sequence reads were collapsed and filtered. Productive Simpson clonality was computed per sample as the square root of Simpson's diversity index over productive rearrangements. Here the immuneACCESS table is served through TCRdb, limited to in-frame sequences with V and J called. Missing clones are a known gap in these copies; in checked studies unresolved V genes cover under half, and the rest lacks a known reason. V, J and clone size are taken as reported in that table, and D and trimming were inferred from the DNA itself. Across this sample there are some 240,000 clones, with around 81% seen only once. 7.5% of the sample belongs to the ten largest clones.

In Seattle, one collaborating source enrolled patients while the infection was active and tracked those patients longitudinally over the course of disease. Collaborating institutions collected whole blood in K2EDTA tubes following their own protocols. Collaborator samples were shipped for TCRbeta analysis as frozen whole blood, isolated PBMCs, or DNA extracted from either sample type. General findings and caveats noted by the study authors: Clinical and demographic metadata were provided uncurated, with the amount varying by source and participant.

This clone occurred a few times. It lacks a known antigen. No base quality information exists; no much larger clone differs at one position. Sequences were obtained from peripheral blood. The receptor was derived from a woman older than 75 with COVID-19, enrolled during active disease. The sequence joins TRBV27 to TRBJ1-2; the D gene remains uncertain. The CDR3 protein: CASSLGSPERGYTF. The base sequence is TGTGCCAGCAGTTTAGGGTCCCCAGAGCGAGGCTACACCTTC.